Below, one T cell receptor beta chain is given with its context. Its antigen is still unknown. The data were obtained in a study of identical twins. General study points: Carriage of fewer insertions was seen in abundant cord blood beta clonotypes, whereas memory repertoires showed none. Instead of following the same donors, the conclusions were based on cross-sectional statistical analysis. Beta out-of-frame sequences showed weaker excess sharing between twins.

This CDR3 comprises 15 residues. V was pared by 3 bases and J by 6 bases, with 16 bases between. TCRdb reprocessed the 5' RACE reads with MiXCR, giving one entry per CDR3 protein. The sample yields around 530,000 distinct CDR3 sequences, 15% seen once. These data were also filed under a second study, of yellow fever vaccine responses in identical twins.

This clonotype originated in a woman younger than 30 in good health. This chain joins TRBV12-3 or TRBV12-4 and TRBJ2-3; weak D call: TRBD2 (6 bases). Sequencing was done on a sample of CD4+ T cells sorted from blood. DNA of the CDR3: TGTGCCAGCAGTTTTAGCGGAACTCTAGGGGATACGCAGTATTTT. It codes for CASSFSGTLGDTQYF.